This section outlines one TCR beta chain sequence together with its context. The sample originates from a study of chemoradiotherapy in HPV16-positive cancers. The table came from immunoSEQ multiplex PCR; TCRdb's copy has only in-frame clones and leaves some out. The sample records roughly 23,000 clones, about 90% being singletons. CDR1 is SGHNT, CDR2 YYREEE, per germline (reference sequence). V shed 0 bases, J shed 3 bases, and the junction held 6 bases outside the gene matches. The CDR3 covers 16 residues. This chain connects TRBV5-4 to TRBJ2-5, with TRBD2 matching over 9 bases. Source: blood, taken from a patient who underwent chemoradiotherapy. This receptor was taken from a human donor with HPV-associated anogenital cancer. The CDR3 DNA follows: TGTGCCAGCAGCTTGGGGGGCCTAGCGGGGAAAGAGACCCAGTACTTC. This gives the protein CASSLGGLAGKETQYF.